This TCR beta chain stems from a study of T cells in localized non-small cell lung cancer. Study-wide results and limits: In the blood, greater T cell density corresponded to longer overall survival. Median detection of top 100 tumor clones in adjacent lung was roughly 61 clones. Heterogeneity within the tumor remains possible, as just one region underwent sequencing. T cell clonality was highest in uninvolved adjacent lung, above tumor.

CDR1 and CDR2 from the germline V gene are SGDLS and YYNGEE. CDR3 length equals 13 residues. V lost 5 bases, J lost 2 bases, and 11 bases lay in between. This clone was recorded a few times. What it binds is not known. This table comes from immunoSEQ multiplex PCR, and its TCRdb copy is limited to in-frame clones, with some not included. Of roughly 5,100 clones in the sample, 25% to 35% were seen once. This receptor was identified in an older female donor with stage I lung adenocarcinoma. Sequencing used lung tumor tissue, obtained before any cancer treatment. The rearrangement uses TRBV9 and TRBJ2-7, with D possibly being TRBD1 (5 bases). The CDR3 reads CASSDQGTYEQYF. The CDR3, as DNA: TGTGCCAGCAGTGACCAGGGTACCTACGAGCAGTACTTC. The full variable domain, rest sourced from reference TRBV9 and TRBJ2-7, is DSGVTQTPKHLITATGQRVTLRCSPRSGDLSVYWYQQSLDQGLQFLIQYYNGEERAKGNILERFSAQQFPDLHSELNLSSLELGDSALYFCASSDQGTYEQYFGPGTRLTVT.